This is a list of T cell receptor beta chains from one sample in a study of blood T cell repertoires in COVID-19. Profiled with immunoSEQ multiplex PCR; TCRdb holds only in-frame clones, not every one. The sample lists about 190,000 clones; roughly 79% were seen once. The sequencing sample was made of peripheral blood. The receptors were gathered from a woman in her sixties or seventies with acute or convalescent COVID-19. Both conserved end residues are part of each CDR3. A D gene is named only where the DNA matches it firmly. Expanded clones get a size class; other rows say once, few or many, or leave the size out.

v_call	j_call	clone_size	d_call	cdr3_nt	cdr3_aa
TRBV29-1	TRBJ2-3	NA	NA	TGCAGCGTTTGTAGGGCTCGGGGAGATACGCAGTATTTT	CSVCRARGDTQYF
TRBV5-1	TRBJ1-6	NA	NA	TGCGCCAGCAGCTTGGGGACAGTATCCTATAATTCACCCCTCCACTTT	CASSLGTVSYNSPLHF
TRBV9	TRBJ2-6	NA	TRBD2	TGTGCCAGCAGCCCATCGCGTGGGAGGGCTGGGGCCAACGTCCTGACTTTC	CASSPSRGRAGANVLTF
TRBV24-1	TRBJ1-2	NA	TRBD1	TGTGCCACCAGTGATGCTGGACAGGGCGCCTCTGGCTACACCTTC	CATSDAGQGASGYTF
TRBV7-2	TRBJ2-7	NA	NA	TGTGCCAGCAGCATGGACAGTCTGGCCTACGAGCAGTACTTC	CASSMDSLAYEQYF
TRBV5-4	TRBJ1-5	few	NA	TGTGCCAGCAGCTTAGGAGGAAACAATCAGCCCCAGCATTTT	CASSLGGNNQPQHF
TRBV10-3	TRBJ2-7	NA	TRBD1	TGTGCCACCCCCTGGGACAGGGCCGTCGAGCAGTACTTC	CATPWDRAVEQYF
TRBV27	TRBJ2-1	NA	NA	TGTGCCAGCAGGGTCGTGGCAGGGTCGTCCTACAATGAGCAGTTCTTC	CASRVVAGSSYNEQFF
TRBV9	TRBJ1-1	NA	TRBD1	TGTGCCAGCAGCGTCCAGCAGGGGGCGCTGGGTGAAGCTTTCTTT	CASSVQQGALGEAFF
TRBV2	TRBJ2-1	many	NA	TGTGCCAGCAGGGGGACTGGGGTCACTGAGCAGTTCTTC	CASRGTGVTEQFF
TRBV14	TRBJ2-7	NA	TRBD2	TGTGCCAGCAGCCGGAGGATAGGGACTAGCGGAACCTACGAGCAGTACTTC	CASSRRIGTSGTYEQYF
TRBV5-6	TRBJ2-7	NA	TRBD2	TGTGCCAGCAGATTGGGAGGGCGCTACGAGCAGTACTTC	CASRLGGRYEQYF
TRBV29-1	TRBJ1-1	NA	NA	TGCAGCGGTGTTCAGGGGAGAGGGACTGAAGCTTTCTTT	CSGVQGRGTEAFF
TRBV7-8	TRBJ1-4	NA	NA	TGTGCCAGCAGCGTAGGTTTAGGGGATGAAAAACTGTTTTTT	CASSVGLGDEKLFF
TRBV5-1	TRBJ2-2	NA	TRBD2	TGCGCCAGCAGCTGGACCTCGGGAGGAACCGGGGAGCTGTTTTTT	CASSWTSGGTGELFF
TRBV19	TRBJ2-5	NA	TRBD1	TGTGCCAGTAAAGGAATGGACAGGGGGGGACAAGAGACCCAGTACTTC	CASKGMDRGGQETQYF
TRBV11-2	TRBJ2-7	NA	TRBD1	TGTGCCAGCAGCCTCGACAGGGGATCAGGCTACGAGCAGTACTTC	CASSLDRGSGYEQYF
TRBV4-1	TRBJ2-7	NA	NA	TGCGCCAGCAGCCGGAGCTTTGGGCAGGGAATAGGCGAGCAGTACTTC	CASSRSFGQGIGEQYF
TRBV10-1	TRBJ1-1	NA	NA	TGCGCCAGCAGTCCGCAGGGGTCGACGTGGCGAACTGAAGCTTTCTTT	CASSPQGSTWRTEAFF
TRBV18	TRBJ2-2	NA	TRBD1	TGTGCCAGCTCACTAACAGGGGGAAACGCCGGGGAGCTGTTTTTT	CASSLTGGNAGELFF
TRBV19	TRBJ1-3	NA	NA	TGTGCCAGTAGTACCCTTGGCACCTTGGCTGGAAACACCATATATTTT	CASSTLGTLAGNTIYF
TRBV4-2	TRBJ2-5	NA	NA	TGTGCCAGCAGCCAAGACAGGGTGGGGACCCAGTACTTC	CASSQDRVGTQYF
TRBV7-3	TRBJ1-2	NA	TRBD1	TGTGCCAGCAGCTTATCAGGGGGCGGTGGCTACACCTTC	CASSLSGGGGYTF
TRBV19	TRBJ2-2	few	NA	TGTGCCAGTAGCTCGGGACACCTAAACACCGGGGAGCTGTTTTTT	CASSSGHLNTGELFF
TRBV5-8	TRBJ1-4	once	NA	TGTGCCAGCAGCTTGGGGGAGACTAATGAAAAACTGTTTTTT	CASSLGETNEKLFF
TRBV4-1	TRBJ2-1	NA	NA	TGCGCCAGCAGCCAACCCCTAGTACGCAATGAGCAGTTCTTC	CASSQPLVRNEQFF
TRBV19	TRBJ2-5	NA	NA	TGTGCCAGTAGTAAATCAAAACAGGGCCAAGAGACCCAGTACTTC	CASSKSKQGQETQYF
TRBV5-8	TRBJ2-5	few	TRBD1	TGTGCCAGCAGCACCTACAGGGGGCTAGTCGTGACCCAGTACTTC	CASSTYRGLVVTQYF
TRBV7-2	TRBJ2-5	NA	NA	TGTGCCAGCAGCTCGGGAACTCAAGAGACCCAGTACTTC	CASSSGTQETQYF
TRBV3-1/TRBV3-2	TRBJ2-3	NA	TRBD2	TGTGCCAGCCGACTAGCTAGCACAGATACGCAGTATTTT	CASRLASTDTQYF
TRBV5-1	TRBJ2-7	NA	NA	TGCGCCAGCGGCCCCCCGTCGGGGAATTTCTACGAGCAGTACTTC	CASGPPSGNFYEQYF
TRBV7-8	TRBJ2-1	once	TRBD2	TGTGCCAGCAGCTTGGTGGTAGCGGGACCCTACAACAATGAGCAGTTCTTC	CASSLVVAGPYNNEQFF
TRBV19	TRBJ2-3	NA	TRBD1	TGTGCCAGTAGTGAGGGGGGACAGGGGGTCGATACGCAGTATTTT	CASSEGGQGVDTQYF
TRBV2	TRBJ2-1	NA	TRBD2	TGTGCCAGCAGTGAATGGGGCGGGAGGGCCCCCTACAATGAGCAGTTCTTC	CASSEWGGRAPYNEQFF
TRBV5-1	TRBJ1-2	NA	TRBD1	TGCGCCAGCAGCTTGGCGGGGACAGGGAACTATGGCTACACCTTC	CASSLAGTGNYGYTF
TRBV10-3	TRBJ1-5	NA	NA	TGTGCCACGAGCCCCGTAGCGAGTGAAGGACAGCCCCAGCATTTT	CATSPVASEGQPQHF
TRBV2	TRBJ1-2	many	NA	TGTGCCAGCAGCCTAACCGAAGGGAGTACGGCCCATGGCTACACCTTC	CASSLTEGSTAHGYTF
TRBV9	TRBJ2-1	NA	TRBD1	TGTGCCAGCAGCGTAGGGACAGGACGTTCCTACAATGAGCAGTTCTTC	CASSVGTGRSYNEQFF
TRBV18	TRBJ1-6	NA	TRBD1	TGTGCCAGCTCACCGCGGCAGGGGGCGTTTAGTTCACCCCTCCACTTT	CASSPRQGAFSSPLHF
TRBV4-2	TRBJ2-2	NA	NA	TGTGCCAGCAGCCAAGATAGAACAGCTTTCACCGGGGAGCTGTTTTTT	CASSQDRTAFTGELFF
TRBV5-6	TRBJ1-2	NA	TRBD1	TGTGCCAGCAGCCGGGACAGAGGGGACTATGGCTACACCTTC	CASSRDRGDYGYTF
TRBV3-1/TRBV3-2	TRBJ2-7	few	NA	TGTGCCAGCAGCCAAGAGGGGACTGGTAAGGGCGAGCAGTACTTC	CASSQEGTGKGEQYF
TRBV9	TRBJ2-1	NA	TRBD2	TGTGCCAGCAGTGCCACTAGCGGGTTTTACAATGAGCAGTTCTTC	CASSATSGFYNEQFF
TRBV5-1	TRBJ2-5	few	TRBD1	TGCGCCAGCAGCCCAGACAGGGGTTCTCAAGAGACCCAGTACTTC	CASSPDRGSQETQYF
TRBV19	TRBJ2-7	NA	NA	TGTGCCAGTAGTACCAGGGGGGCCCTCGGCGAGCAGTACTTC	CASSTRGALGEQYF
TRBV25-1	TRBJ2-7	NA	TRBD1	TGTGCCAGCAGTGGCACCGGGACAGGGTTCACCTACGAGCAGTACTTC	CASSGTGTGFTYEQYF
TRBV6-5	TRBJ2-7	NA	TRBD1	TGTGCCAGCAGAGGGACAGGGGGCGGTTCCTACGAGCAGTACTTC	CASRGTGGGSYEQYF
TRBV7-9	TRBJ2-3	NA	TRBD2	TGTGCCAGCAGCCGAGGCTCGACAGCGGGAGGCCCCACAGATACGCAGTATTTT	CASSRGSTAGGPTDTQYF
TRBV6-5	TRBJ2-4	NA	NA	TGTGCCACCCGCTGGGGCCAGACCAAAAACATTCAGTACTTC	CATRWGQTKNIQYF
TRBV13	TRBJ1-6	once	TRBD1	TGTGCCAGCAGAACCCAGGCGGACAGGGACCTAACACCCCTCCACTTT	CASRTQADRDLTPLHF
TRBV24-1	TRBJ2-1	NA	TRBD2	TGTGCCACCAGTGCCGTTGGGGGTAGTGGTAGCGGGAGGGCCACTGCCTACAATGAGCAGTTCTTC	CATSAVGGSGSGRATAYNEQFF
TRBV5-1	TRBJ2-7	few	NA	TGCGCCAGCAGCTCCTACTTCTTGAGCTCCTACGAGCAGTACTTC	CASSSYFLSSYEQYF
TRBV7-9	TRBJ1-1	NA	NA	TGTGCCAGCAGCTTACTCGCAGTGAACACTGAAGCTTTCTTT	CASSLLAVNTEAFF
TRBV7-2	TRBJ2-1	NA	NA	TGTGCCAGCAGCTTAGAGTCGGGGAGAGAGCAGTTCTTC	CASSLESGREQFF
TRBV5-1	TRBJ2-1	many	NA	TGCGCCAGCAGCTTGGTCCCCGACAAGGATGAGCAGTTCTTC	CASSLVPDKDEQFF